The 21 T cell receptor beta chains listed next were all sequenced from one sample in a study of shared clonotypes between healthy human individuals. Sequencing was performed with immunoSEQ multiplex PCR; in TCRdb, only in-frame clones are kept and a portion is missing. This sample carries approximately 2.4 million clones, approximately 95% of them seen once, and the ten largest clones take less than 0.15%. Specimen: naive CD4+ T cells sorted from blood. The subset here: CD45RA+ positively selected. The receptor set was obtained from a man aged 18 to 29 in good health.

This chain joins TRBV27 and TRBJ2-7; 8 bases fit TRBD1. V gave up 3 bases and J gave up 4 bases; unmatched junction bases: 11. The CDR3 contains 16 residues. Germline V lookup: CDR1 MNHEY, CDR2 SMNVEV (reference sequence). CDR3 nucleotides: TGTGCCAGCAGTTTTTCGAGCAAAGGACAGGGTTACGAGCAGTACTTC. It codes for CASSFSSKGQGYEQYF.

This clone was detected only once. The V call is TRBV7-9, the J call TRBJ2-7; 7 bases match TRBD1. Germline V gene data show CDR1 as SEHNR and CDR2 as FQNEAQ (reference sequence). This CDR3 contains 17 residues. J lost 5 bases, V lost 2 bases, and 15 bases had no gene match. The CDR3 region is CASSLLVPGQSGHEQYF. CDR3 DNA sequence: TGTGCCAGCAGCTTATTGGTCCCGGGACAGTCGGGGCACGAGCAGTACTTC.

This clone was seen only once. The rearrangement uses TRBV30 and TRBJ2-3, with D uncertain. Per germline, CDR1 GTSNPN and CDR2 SVGIG (reference sequence). V gave up 2 bases and J gave up 2 bases, with 14 bases separating them. This CDR3 comprises 15 residues. The CDR3 sequence is CAWSLRRPPTDTQYF. The CDR3 region has the DNA TGTGCCTGGAGTCTACGGCGACCACCCACAGATACGCAGTATTTT.

This chain uses TRBV5-1 with TRBJ2-5, with 9 bases fitting TRBD2. Germline V CDR1 and CDR2: SGHRS, YFSETQ. The CDR3 runs 15 residues. V trimming: 4 bases; J trimming: 4 bases; junction bases outside the gene matches: 8. DNA for the CDR3: TGCGCCAGCAGCCCGAATAGCGGGGGAGTAGAGACCCAGTACTTC. Protein: CASSPNSGGVETQYF.

The chain uses TRBV6-5 and TRBJ2-7, with D hard to call. This CDR3 region has 14 residues. The V end lost 4 bases, the J end lost 3 bases, and 13 bases lay between the germline ends. Per germline, CDR1 MNHEY and CDR2 SVGAGI. CDR3 nucleotides: TGTGCCAGCAGTTCCTCTGACCGAAACTACGAGCAGTACTTC. It yields the protein CASSSSDRNYEQYF.

The chain has TRBV29-1 and TRBJ2-2, with a possible D match to TRBD2 (5 bases). Trimming stripped 0 bases from V and 4 bases from J, with 15 bases between. Looked up from germline, CDR1 is SQVTM and CDR2 is ANQGSEA. This CDR3 has 16 residues. The CDR3: CSVEDARPGSTGELFF. DNA for the CDR3: TGCAGCGTTGAAGATGCTCGCCCGGGGAGCACCGGGGAGCTGTTTTTT.

The chain recombines TRBV10-3 with TRBJ1-6; D unclear. V was pared by 3 bases and J by 10 bases, with 7 bases between. Germline lookup yields CDR1 ENHRY and CDR2 SYGVKD. The CDR3 loop spans 12 amino acids. CDR3 region: CAISDQTSPLHF. CDR3 DNA sequence: TGTGCCATCAGTGACCAGACCTCACCCCTCCACTTT.

Details on this clone: The identical CDR3 is also encoded by other nucleotide sequences in the sample. The rearrangement links TRBV5-1 to TRBJ2-5, with D possibly called TRBD1 or TRBD2 (5 bases each). Germline CDR1 is SGHRS and CDR2 is YFSETQ. This CDR3 spans 15 amino acids. Trimming stripped 0 bases from V and 1 base from J, with 10 bases between. Written as DNA, the CDR3 is TGCGCCAGCAGCTTGGGAAGGGACCCCCAAGAGACCCAGTACTTC. Translating it yields CASSLGRDPQETQYF.

V usage is TRBV9 and J usage is TRBJ2-2; TRBD2 might be the D (5 bases). CDR1 SGDLS and CDR2 YYNGEE come from the germline V gene. The CDR3 has 15 amino acids. V lost 2 bases to trimming and J lost 1 base, with 9 bases between them. CDR3 amino acids: CASSVSGENTGELFF. In DNA form, the CDR3 reads TGTGCCAGCAGCGTCTCCGGGGAGAACACCGGGGAGCTGTTTTTT.

In regard to this clone: Other nucleotide sequences from this sample produce the same CDR3. The chain combines TRBV5-1 with TRBJ2-3; D is ambiguous. This CDR3 is 15 amino acids long. The V gene lost 0 bases and the J gene lost 1 base, with 9 bases spanning the gap. The germline V gene encodes CDR1 SGHRS and CDR2 YFSETQ. Here the CDR3 DNA reads TGCGCCAGCAGCTTGGATGGCAGCCGCACAGATACGCAGTATTTT. It yields the protein CASSLDGSRTDTQYF.

This clone has just one count. Other nucleotide sequences in the sample specify the same CDR3. V usage is TRBV29-1 and J usage is TRBJ1-5; D may be TRBD1 (6 bases). The CDR3 runs to 13 residues. Germline V gives CDR1 SQVTM, CDR2 ANQGSEA. V lost 4 bases, J lost 7 bases, and 14 bases lay in between. The CDR3 spells CSVGEGGDQPQHF. CDR3 sequence (DNA): TGCAGCGTTGGGGAGGGGGGGGACCAGCCCCAGCATTTT. The full variable domain, completed using reference TRBV29-1 and TRBJ1-5, is SAVISQKPSRDICQRGTSLTIQCQVDSQVTMMFWYRQQPGQSLTLIATANQGSEATYESGFVIDKFPISRPNLTFSTLTVSNMSPEDSSIYLCSVGEGGDQPQHFGDGTRLSIL.

This clone was detected once. Other DNA variants within this sample encode the same CDR3. The chain recombines TRBV7-2 with TRBJ2-7; possibly TRBD2 for D (6 bases). The CDR3 runs 14 residues. Germline-derived CDR1 and CDR2 are SGHTA and FQGNSA. V was trimmed by 1 base and J by 2 bases, leaving 9 bases between them. The CDR3 spells CASSLERGTYEQYF. In nucleotides, the CDR3 is TGTGCCAGCAGCTTAGAACGGGGGACCTACGAGCAGTACTTC.

The V and J genes are TRBV11-3 and TRBJ1-2, with D uncertain. Germline V lookup: CDR1 SGHNT, CDR2 YENEEA. The CDR3 consists of 16 residues. Deletions cut 8 bases from V and 0 bases from J, with 19 bases between. Here the CDR3 DNA reads TGTGCCAGCGGTGTGGAGGGAGGAGCGGCTAACTATGGCTACACCTTC. It specifies CASGVEGGAANYGYTF.

V and J are TRBV7-2 and TRBJ2-3, with a tentative D call TRBD2 (6 bases). Per germline, CDR1 SGHTA and CDR2 FQGNSA. Trimming cost V 5 bases and J 1 base, with 13 bases left between them. The CDR3 covers 15 residues. The CDR3 reads CASSPGGRGTDTQYF. CDR3 nucleotides: TGTGCCAGCAGCCCCGGAGGGAGAGGCACAGATACGCAGTATTTT.

This chain uses TRBV4-2 with TRBJ1-5; possibly TRBD1 for D (6 bases). The V gene lost 0 bases and the J gene lost 6 bases, with 12 bases spanning the gap. The germline V gene has CDR1 LGHNA and CDR2 YNFKEQ. The CDR3 loop spans 15 amino acids. The DNA of the CDR3 is TGTGCCAGCAGCCAAGATAGGGACATCTCTCAGCCCCAGCATTTT. It specifies CASSQDRDISQPQHF.

The genes are TRBV10-3 and TRBJ2-7, with D possibly matching TRBD1 (6 bases). Germline V gene sequence: CDR1 ENHRY, CDR2 SYGVKD. V shed 3 bases and J shed 1 base, with 13 bases lying between them. This CDR3 region has 15 residues. The CDR3 region is CAISEVGDTSYEQYF. CDR3 coding DNA: TGTGCCATCAGTGAAGTGGGGGACACTTCCTACGAGCAGTACTTC.

The CDR3 DNA sequence: TGTGCCAGCAGTTTACAGTCTAAGTCGGGCAATCAGCCCCAGCATTTT. It encodes CASSLQSKSGNQPQHF. The rearrangement links TRBV28 to TRBJ1-5; the D is unclear. Between the trimmed V and J ends, which lost 2 bases and 2 bases, there was a span of 13 bases. In germline, CDR1 is MDHEN, CDR2 SYDVKM. The CDR3 covers 16 residues.

The chain recombines TRBV4-1 with TRBJ2-7; D possibly corresponds to TRBD2 (6 bases). V lost 0 bases and J 7 bases, leaving 22 bases between the germline ends. The CDR3 has 17 residues. CDR1 is MGHRA, CDR2 YSYEKL, per germline. The CDR3, as DNA: TGCGCCAGCAGCCAAGATAGGGGCCGGACTAACCCGGGGGAGCAGTACTTC. It yields the protein CASSQDRGRTNPGEQYF.

The genes are TRBV29-1 and TRBJ2-7, with 11 bases that match TRBD2. This CDR3 is built from 13 residues. The junction had 4 bases not matched to a gene; V was cut back by 5 bases and J by 4 bases. CDR1 SQVTM and CDR2 ANQGSEA come from the germline V gene. The CDR3: CSVRTSGYYEQYF. The CDR3 coding sequence is TGCAGCGTTCGGACTAGCGGGTATTACGAGCAGTACTTC.

J is TRBJ1-2 and V is TRBV28; the D gene is possibly TRBD1 (5 bases). The length of the CDR3 is 18 residues. Germline CDR1 reads MDHEN; CDR2 reads SYDVKM. V lost 2 bases to trimming and J lost 4 bases, with 23 bases between them. The CDR3 sequence is CASSLPVRGEGRFYGYTF. CDR3 sequence (DNA): TGTGCCAGCAGTTTACCCGTCCGAGGGGAGGGCAGGTTCTATGGCTACACCTTC.

The chain employs TRBV11-2 and TRBJ1-2; weak D call: TRBD1 (6 bases). This CDR3 has 15 amino acids. Trimming shortened V by 2 bases and J by 4 bases, and 14 bases separated the two germline ends. Germline-derived CDR1 and CDR2 are SGHAT and FQNNGV. The CDR3 coding sequence is TGTGCCAGCAGCTTACTGAGGGCAGGGGTCTATGGCTACACCTTC. This translates into CASSLLRAGVYGYTF. The entire variable domain, with the rest obtained from reference TRBV11-2 and TRBJ1-2, is as follows: EAGVAQSPRYKIIEKRQSVAFWCNPISGHATLYWYQQILGQGPKLLIQFQNNGVVDDSQLPKDRFSAERLKGVDSTLKIQPAKLEDSAVYLCASSLLRAGVYGYTFGSGTRLTVV.